The following is a T cell receptor (beta chain) sequence with its context. Its antigen is unidentified. Trimming removed 4 bases from V and 10 bases from J; junction bases left unmatched: 7. Germline CDR1 SGHRS, CDR2 YFSETQ. This CDR3 has 13 residues. This sample was taken from a study of T cells in Graves' hyperthyroidism and ophthalmopathy. Study-wide results and caveats: Most expanded thyroid clonotypes above 0.001 also appeared in blood.

No ophthalmopathy progression within 18 months constituted stable Graves' hyperthyroidism. The source material, RNA transcripts, was used to amplify TCR beta CDR3 regions. Initially, a first-round RT-PCR of the TCR CDR3 employed the HTBI primer set. One entry per CDR3 protein, called by TCRdb with MiXCR from the multiplex PCR reads. The sample consists of around 340,000 distinct CDR3 sequences, over 15% of them appearing once. V is TRBV5-1 and J is TRBJ1-1, with TRBD1 identical over 10 bases. The sample was blood. This clonotype originated in a woman between 50 and 59 years old with Graves' hyperthyroidism. CDR3 loop: CASSQTGGRGAFF. CDR3 sequence (DNA): TGCGCCAGCAGCCAGACAGGGGGCCGAGGAGCTTTCTTT.